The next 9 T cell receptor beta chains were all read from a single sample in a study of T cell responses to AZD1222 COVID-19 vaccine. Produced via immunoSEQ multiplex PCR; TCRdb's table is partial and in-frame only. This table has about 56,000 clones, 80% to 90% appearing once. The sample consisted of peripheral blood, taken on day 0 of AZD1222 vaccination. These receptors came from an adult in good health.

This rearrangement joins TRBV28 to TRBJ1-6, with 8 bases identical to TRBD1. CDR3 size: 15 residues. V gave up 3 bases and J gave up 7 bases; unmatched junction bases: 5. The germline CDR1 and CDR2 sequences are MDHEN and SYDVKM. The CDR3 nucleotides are TGTGCCAGCAGTTTGGTCGGGACAGGAAATTCACCCCTCCACTTT. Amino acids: CASSLVGTGNSPLHF.

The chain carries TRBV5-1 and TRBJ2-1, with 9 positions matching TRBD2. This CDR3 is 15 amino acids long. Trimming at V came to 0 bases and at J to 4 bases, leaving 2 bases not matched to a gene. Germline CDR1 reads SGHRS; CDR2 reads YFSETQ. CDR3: CASSLEAGGYNEQFF. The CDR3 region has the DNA TGCGCCAGCAGCTTGGAAGCGGGGGGATACAATGAGCAGTTCTTC. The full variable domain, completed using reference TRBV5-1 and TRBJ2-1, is KAGVTQTPRYLIKTRGQQVTLSCSPISGHRSVSWYQQTPGQGLQFLFEYFSETQRNKGNFPGRFSGRQFSNSRSEMNVSTLELGDSALYLCASSLEAGGYNEQFFGPGTRLTVL.

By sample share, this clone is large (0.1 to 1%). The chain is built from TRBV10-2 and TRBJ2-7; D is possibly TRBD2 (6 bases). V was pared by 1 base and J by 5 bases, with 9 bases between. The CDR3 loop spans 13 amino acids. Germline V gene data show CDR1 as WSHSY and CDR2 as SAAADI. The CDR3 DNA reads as TGCGCCAGCAGTGAGTTCGGGGGTGACGAGCAGTACTTC. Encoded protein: CASSEFGGDEQYF.

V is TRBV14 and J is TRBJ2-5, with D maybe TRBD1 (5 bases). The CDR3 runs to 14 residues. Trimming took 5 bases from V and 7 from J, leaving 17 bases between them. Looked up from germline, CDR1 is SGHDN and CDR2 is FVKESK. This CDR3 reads CASSSQTGIGTQYF. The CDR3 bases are TGTGCCAGCAGCTCGCAAACAGGAATCGGGACCCAGTACTTC.

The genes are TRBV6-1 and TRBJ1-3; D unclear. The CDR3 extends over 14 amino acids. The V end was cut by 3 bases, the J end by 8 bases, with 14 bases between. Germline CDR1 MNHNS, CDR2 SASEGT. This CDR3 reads CASSDPHRVDTIYF. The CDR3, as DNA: TGTGCCAGCAGTGATCCCCATCGGGTAGACACCATATATTTT.

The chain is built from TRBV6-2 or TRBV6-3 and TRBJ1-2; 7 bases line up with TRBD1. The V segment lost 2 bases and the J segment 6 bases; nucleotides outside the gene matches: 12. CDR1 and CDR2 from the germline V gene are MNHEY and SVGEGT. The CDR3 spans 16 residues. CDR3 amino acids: CASSYRPTGQVDGYTF. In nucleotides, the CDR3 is TGTGCCAGCAGTTACCGTCCGACAGGGCAGGTCGATGGCTACACCTTC.

In nucleotides, the CDR3 is TGCGCCAGCAGCCAAGTGGAACAGAACTATGGCTACACCTTC. Translated, it gives CASSQVEQNYGYTF. The rearrangement uses TRBV4-1 and TRBJ1-2; D remains ambiguous. The CDR3 is made up of 14 amino acids. With 1 base removed from V and 2 bases from J, the gap between germline ends came to 8 bases. Germline V gives CDR1 MGHRA, CDR2 YSYEKL.

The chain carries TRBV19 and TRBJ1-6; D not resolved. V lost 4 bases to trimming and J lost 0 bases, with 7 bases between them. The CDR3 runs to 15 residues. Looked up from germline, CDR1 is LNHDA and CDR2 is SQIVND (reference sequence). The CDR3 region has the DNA TGTGCCAGTAGTAGGGCGAGCTCCTATAATTCACCCCTCCACTTT. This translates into CASSRASSYNSPLHF.

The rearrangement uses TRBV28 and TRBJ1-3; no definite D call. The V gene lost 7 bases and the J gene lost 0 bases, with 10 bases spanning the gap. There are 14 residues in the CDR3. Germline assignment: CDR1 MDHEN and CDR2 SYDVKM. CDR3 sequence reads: CASNDRVSGNTIYF. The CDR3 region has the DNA TGTGCCAGCAACGATAGGGTCTCTGGAAACACCATATATTTT. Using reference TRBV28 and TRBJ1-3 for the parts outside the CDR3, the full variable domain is DVKVTQSSRYLVKRTGEKVFLECVQDMDHENMFWYRQDPGLGLRLIYFSYDVKMKEKGDIPEGYSVSREKKERFSLILESASTNQTSMYLCASNDRVSGNTIYFGEGSWLTVV.